What follows are 8 T cell receptor beta chains derived from one specimen sequenced in a study of graft-versus-host responses after intestinal transplantation. The method was immunoSEQ multiplex PCR; TCRdb's version includes in-frame clones alone and lacks a portion of them. In the table there are roughly 13,000 clones, around 84% of which are singletons. The material sequenced was PBMCs, taken roughly 290 days after intestinal transplant. The receptor source for this set is a human patient who received an intestinal transplant, so some T cells may come from the graft donor.

This clone was seen a handful of times. The chain carries TRBV5-4 and TRBJ1-2; 7 bases match TRBD1. The V gene's germline CDR1 is SGHNT and CDR2 YYREEE (reference sequence). The CDR3 runs 16 residues. Trimming took 4 bases from V and 6 from J; bases not matched to a gene: 15. The CDR3 DNA reads as TGTGCCAGCAGCCACCCCCCTGCACAGGGGTCCGATGGCTACACCTTC. It translates to CASSHPPAQGSDGYTF.

A single count supports this clone. The chain uses TRBV9 and TRBJ2-7; possibly TRBD2 for D (5 bases). In germline, CDR1 is SGDLS, CDR2 YYNGEE. Trimming removed 0 bases at V and 2 bases at J, with 12 bases between. This CDR3 comprises 15 residues. In nucleotides, the CDR3 is TGTGCCAGCAGCGTAGCGGAGGTTGGGGCCTACGAGCAGTACTTC. This translates into CASSVAEVGAYEQYF.

CDR3 DNA: TGTGCCAGCAGCTTAGGGAGCTCTGGGGCCAACGTCCTGACTTTC. Its protein is CASSLGSSGANVLTF. The V gene is TRBV7-9, the J gene TRBJ2-6; unclear D gene. Trimming removed 1 base from V and 0 bases from J, with 4 bases in between. Germline V gives CDR1 SEHNR, CDR2 FQNEAQ (reference sequence). CDR3 length equals 15 residues.

This clone was recorded a few times. DNA of the CDR3: TGTGCCAGCAGCCCCAGGAGCGGCTACGAGCAGTACTTC. This sequence encodes CASSPRSGYEQYF. V is TRBV7-3 and J is TRBJ2-7, with D possibly TRBD2 on 5 matching bases. CDR1 is SGHTA and CDR2 is FQGTGA in the germline V gene. The CDR3 contains 13 residues. The ends were cut back, 5 bases at V and 3 bases at J, with 11 bases in the middle.

This chain uses TRBV10-3 with TRBJ2-7, with 8 bases aligning to TRBD2. Trimming removed 4 bases from V and 2 bases from J; junction bases left unmatched: 7. Per the germline V gene, CDR1 is ENHRY and CDR2 is SYGVKD. The CDR3 loop spans 15 amino acids. CDR3 sequence reads: CAISVIKREPYEQYF. DNA of the CDR3: TGTGCCATCAGTGTAATCAAGCGGGAGCCCTACGAGCAGTACTTC.

The rearrangement joins TRBV9 to TRBJ1-6; TRBD1 is a possible D gene (5 bases). V was trimmed by 3 bases and J by 6 bases, leaving 10 bases between them. Germline V gene data show CDR1 as SGDLS and CDR2 as YYNGEE. This CDR3 has 14 residues. The CDR3 region has the DNA TGTGCCAGCAGCGAGGGAAGGGGTAATTCACCCCTCCACTTT. This gives the protein CASSEGRGNSPLHF.

This clone was seen just once. The J gene is TRBJ2-5, the V gene TRBV5-4; TRBD1 matches 7 bases. Germline V gene lookup returns CDR1 SGHNT and CDR2 YYREEE (reference sequence). V trimming: 4 bases; J trimming: 13 bases; junction bases outside the gene matches: 16. The CDR3 sequence is 14 residues long. The CDR3 region has the DNA TGTGCCAGCAGCAAAGGATCCGGGACAGTGGATCCGTACTTC. Its translation: CASSKGSGTVDPYF.

The chain combines TRBV9 with TRBJ2-1; D may match TRBD1 or TRBD2 (6 bases each). The V gene's germline CDR1 is SGDLS and CDR2 YYNGEE. The V gene lost 4 bases and the J gene lost 6 bases, with 17 bases spanning the gap. The CDR3 is 15 residues long. In DNA form, the CDR3 reads TGTGCCAGCAGCTTCCCGCTAGGAGGGGGCAATGAGCAGTTCTTC. Its translation: CASSFPLGGGNEQFF.